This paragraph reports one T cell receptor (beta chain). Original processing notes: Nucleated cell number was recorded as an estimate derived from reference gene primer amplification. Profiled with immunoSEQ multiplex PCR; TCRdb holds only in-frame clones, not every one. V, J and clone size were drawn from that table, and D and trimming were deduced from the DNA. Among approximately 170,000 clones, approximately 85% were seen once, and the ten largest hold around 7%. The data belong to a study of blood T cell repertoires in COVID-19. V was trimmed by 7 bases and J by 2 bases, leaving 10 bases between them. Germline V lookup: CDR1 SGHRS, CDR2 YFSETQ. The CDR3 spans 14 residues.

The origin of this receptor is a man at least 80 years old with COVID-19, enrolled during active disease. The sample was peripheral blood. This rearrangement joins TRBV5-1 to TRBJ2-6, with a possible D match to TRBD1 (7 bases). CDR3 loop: CASGRGAGANVLTF. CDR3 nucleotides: TGCGCCAGCGGCAGGGGGGCTGGGGCCAACGTCCTGACTTTC.